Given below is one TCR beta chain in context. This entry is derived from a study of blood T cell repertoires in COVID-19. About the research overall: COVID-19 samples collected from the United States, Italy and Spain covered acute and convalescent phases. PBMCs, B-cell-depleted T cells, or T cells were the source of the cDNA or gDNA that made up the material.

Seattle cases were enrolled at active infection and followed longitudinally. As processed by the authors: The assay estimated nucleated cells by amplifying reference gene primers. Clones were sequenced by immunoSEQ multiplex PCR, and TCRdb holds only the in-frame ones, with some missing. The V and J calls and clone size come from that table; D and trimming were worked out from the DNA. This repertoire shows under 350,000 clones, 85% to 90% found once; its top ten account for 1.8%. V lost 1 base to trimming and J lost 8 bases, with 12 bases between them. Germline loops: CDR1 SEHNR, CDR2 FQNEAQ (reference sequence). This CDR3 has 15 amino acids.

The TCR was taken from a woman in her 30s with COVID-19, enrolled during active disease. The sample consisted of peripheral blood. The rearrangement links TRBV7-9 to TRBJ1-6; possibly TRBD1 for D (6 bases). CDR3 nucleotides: TGTGCCAGCAGCTTAGATCCCAGGGGATATTCACCCCTCCACTTT. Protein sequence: CASSLDPRGYSPLHF.